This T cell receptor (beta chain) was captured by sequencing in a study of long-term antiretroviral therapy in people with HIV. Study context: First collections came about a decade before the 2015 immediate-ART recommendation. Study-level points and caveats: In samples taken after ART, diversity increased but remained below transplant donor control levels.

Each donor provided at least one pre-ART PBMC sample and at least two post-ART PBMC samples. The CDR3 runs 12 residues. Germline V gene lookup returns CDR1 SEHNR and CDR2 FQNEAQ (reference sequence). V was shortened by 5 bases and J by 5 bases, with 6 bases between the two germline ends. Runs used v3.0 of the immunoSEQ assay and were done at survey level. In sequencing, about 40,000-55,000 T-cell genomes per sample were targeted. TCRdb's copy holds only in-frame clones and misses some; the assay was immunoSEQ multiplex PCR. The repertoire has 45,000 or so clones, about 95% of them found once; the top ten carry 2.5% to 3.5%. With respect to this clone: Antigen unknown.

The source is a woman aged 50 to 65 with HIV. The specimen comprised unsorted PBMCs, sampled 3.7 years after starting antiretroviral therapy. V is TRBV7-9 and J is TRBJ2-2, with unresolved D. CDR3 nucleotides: TGTGCCAGCAGCCCAGTGACCGGGGAGCTGTTTTTT. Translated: CASSPVTGELFF.